A selection of T cell receptor beta chains follows, all from one sample in a study of blood T cells in healthy people across ages. TCRdb processed the 5' RACE reads anew with MiXCR; each CDR3 protein has one entry. The top ten hold around 4% of the sample, which has approximately 1.5 million distinct CDR3 sequences, less than 45% seen once. Sequenced sample: blood. These receptors were obtained from a woman between 18 and 29 years old in good health. Both conserved end residues are part of each CDR3. The listing skips clone size in some rows; elsewhere it reads once, few, many or a size class.

-	TRBV4-3	CASSQDEGQGWVMNTEAFF
-	TRBV27	CASRSSLANERYF
few	TRBV20-1	CSATPGRLSYEQYF
-	TRBV4-2	CASSQVFYRAFEQFF
few	TRBV20-1	CSASLDSATYEQYF
-	TRBV27	CASRDSFRPYEQYF
once	TRBV5-1	CASSLPGLADKDTQYF
few	TRBV18	CASSPLGTSTDTQYF
few	TRBV4-1	CASSQVRTGNSPLHF
-	TRBV7-9	CASSLDRGPHEQYF
-	TRBV24-1	CATSARGDGDTQYF
-	TRBV15	CATSRVGLGFSHEQYF
-	TRBV28	CASSFQGSEKLFF
-	TRBV27	CASRHGQGYNGELFF
-	TRBV7-2	CASSLPGGGNEKLFF
few	TRBV9	CASSLDGYNSPLHF
few	TRBV20-1	CSARESGTGSNGYTF
-	TRBV20-1	CSAKPWTSSFNEQFF
-	TRBV6-2/TRBV6-3	CASRDRSWTNTEAFF
few	TRBV6-1	CASSPRGQGGGYTF
few	TRBV4-3	CASSQVESTTDTQYF
few	TRBV20-1	CSARDGQLNQPQHF
-	TRBV4-1	CAISQVRTDTQYF
once	TRBV3-1	CASSQEVLARGHEQFF
-	TRBV20-1	CSAISPSSSASYEQYF
few	TRBV27	CASIGPSYEQYF
few	TRBV2	CASMADRDETQYF
-	TRBV25-1	CASSVIGSYNEQFF
few	TRBV28	CASRPRVGKETQYF
-	TRBV28	CASNRAGVQYF
-	TRBV29-1	CSVPKDNSYEQYF
-	TRBV9	CASSVISSVDGYTF
-	TRBV12-3/TRBV12-4	CASSYHLADTQYF
-	TRBV20-1	CSARLQATSTDTQYF
few	TRBV28	CASTPGHRYGYTF
-	TRBV6-5	CASSYSRQGVTYNEQFF
-	TRBV7-2	CASSFGRDRYTEAFF
-	TRBV11-2	CASTPGTGANEQFF
-	TRBV15	CATTPGTDTQYF
once	TRBV4-1	CASSQGVAGLPYEQYF
many	TRBV4-1	CASSLSGSQYYGYTF
-	TRBV4-2	CASSQVETQYNEQYF
once	TRBV7-2	CASSLDSGTVYGYTF
few	TRBV5-7	CASSLVSDCKYNEQFF
-	TRBV24-1	CATSVGTSGIDTQYF
-	TRBV4-2	CASSVRGGLYNEQFF